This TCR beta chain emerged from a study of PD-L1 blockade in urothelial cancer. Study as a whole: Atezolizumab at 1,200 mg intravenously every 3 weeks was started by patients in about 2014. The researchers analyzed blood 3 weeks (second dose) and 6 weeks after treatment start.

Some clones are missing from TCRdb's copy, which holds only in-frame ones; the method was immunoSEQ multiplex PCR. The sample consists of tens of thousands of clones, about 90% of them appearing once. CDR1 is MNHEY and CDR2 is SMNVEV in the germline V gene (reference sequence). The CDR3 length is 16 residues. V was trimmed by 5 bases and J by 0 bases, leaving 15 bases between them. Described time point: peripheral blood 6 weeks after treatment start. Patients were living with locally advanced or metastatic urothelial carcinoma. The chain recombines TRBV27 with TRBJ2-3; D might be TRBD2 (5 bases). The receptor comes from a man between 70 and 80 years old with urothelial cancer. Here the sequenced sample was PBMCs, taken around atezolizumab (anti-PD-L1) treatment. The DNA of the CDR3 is TGTGCCAGCAGTCCTGCTAGAGGGCCTAGCACAGATACGCAGTATTTT. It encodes CASSPARGPSTDTQYF.